The subject of this entry is one T cell receptor (beta chain). The data were produced by immunoSEQ multiplex PCR, yet TCRdb's version contains in-frame clones alone and is incomplete. The sample records more than 80,000 clones, over 90% being singletons. This sample is drawn from a study of technical replicates of blood from several donors. CDR1 and CDR2 (germline): MGHRA, YSYEKL. This CDR3 comprises 17 residues. J lost 3 bases, V lost 3 bases, and 11 bases had no gene match. The chain couples TRBV4-1 to TRBJ2-5; 9 bases are a match to TRBD2. The source of this sequence is a human donor in good health. The sample was T cells isolated from PBMCs. The CDR3 DNA follows: TGCGCCAGCAGCCAGGACGCGTCTATAGCGGGAGAAGAGACCCAGTACTTC. Translating gives CASSQDASIAGEETQYF.